The 16 T cell receptor beta chains presented below share a single source sample, sequenced in a study of beta chain features in type 1 diabetes. Study conclusions and caveats: A moderate, significant TCRB CDR3 shortening appeared in type 1 diabetes across four CD4+ subsets.

Their specific antigens are unknown. Expressed TCRB transcripts got sequenced, as all isolated RNA was reverse transcribed. Method: immunoSEQ multiplex PCR; TCRdb's copy keeps in-frame clones and lacks some. The table shows 500,000 to 850,000 clones, with 11% to 15% occurring only once. The sample consisted of naive CD4+ T cells from blood. All receptors derive from a man between 18 and 29 years old with type 1 diabetes.

This clone has a handful of counts. The chain has TRBV14 and TRBJ2-1; TRBD1 agrees at 9 bases. CDR1 is SGHDN and CDR2 is FVKESK in the germline V gene. The junction had 15 bases not matched to a gene; V was cut back by 4 bases and J by 8 bases. This CDR3 has 17 amino acids. The CDR3 DNA follows: TGTGCCAGCAGCCGAAGCCTGGGACAGGGAACTCCCCATGAGCAGTTCTTC. Translation: CASSRSLGQGTPHEQFF.

The chain employs TRBV11-3 and TRBJ2-7, with unresolved D. The CDR3 sequence is 13 residues long. The germline V gene encodes CDR1 SGHNT and CDR2 YENEEA. The V end lost 4 bases, the J end lost 3 bases, and 10 bases lay between the germline ends. CDR3 region: CASSYSVLYEQYF. The CDR3, as DNA: TGTGCCAGCAGCTACTCGGTTCTCTACGAGCAGTACTTC.

This clone occurred a few times. The chain is built from TRBV5-4 and TRBJ1-2, with 8 bases fitting TRBD1. The CDR3 loop spans 15 amino acids. The junction had 4 bases not matched to a gene; V was cut back by 0 bases and J by 3 bases. The germline gives CDR1 SGHNT, CDR2 YYREEE (reference sequence). CDR3 amino acids: CASSLEQGGHYGYTF. The CDR3 DNA sequence: TGTGCCAGCAGCTTGGAACAGGGGGGACACTATGGCTACACCTTC.

This clone was detected only a few times. This chain connects TRBV25-1 to TRBJ2-3; TRBD1 might be the D (7 bases). V shed 6 bases and J shed 5 bases, with 12 bases lying between them. The germline CDR1 and CDR2 sequences are MGHDK and SYGVNS. The CDR3 spans 13 residues. This CDR3 reads CASRRQGGDTQYF. In DNA, the CDR3 is TGTGCCAGCAGGCGACAGGGAGGAGATACGCAGTATTTT.

This clone was found a few times. This chain links TRBV4-3 with TRBJ2-1; the match to TRBD2 covers 8 bases. The germline V gene has CDR1 LGHNA and CDR2 YSLEER. Germline trimming cut 1 base from V and 3 bases from J; bases unmatched to any gene: 8. The CDR3 totals 17 residues. CDR3 bases: TGCGCCAGCAGCCAAGGGTTAGCACTAGCGGACTACAATGAGCAGTTCTTC. It translates to CASSQGLALADYNEQFF.

Remarks on this clone: The sample contains more than one DNA sequence encoding this CDR3. The chain's CDR3 is CASSSPGQNTEAFF. Written as DNA, the CDR3 is TGTGCCAGCAGTTCACCGGGACAGAACACTGAAGCTTTCTTT. This chain links TRBV27 with TRBJ1-1; maybe TRBD1 (6 bases). Trimming left V 4 bases short and J 1 base short, with 10 bases between. This CDR3 is built from 14 residues. The V gene's germline CDR1 is MNHEY and CDR2 SMNVEV (reference sequence).

The V gene is TRBV18, the J gene TRBJ2-2, with TRBD1 as a possible D gene (6 bases). Per germline, CDR1 KGHSH and CDR2 LQKENI. This CDR3 comprises 15 residues. Trimming removed 2 bases from V and 0 bases from J, with 7 bases in between. The CDR3 is CASSPGQPNTGELFF. In nucleotides, the CDR3 is TGTGCCAGCTCACCAGGACAGCCGAACACCGGGGAGCTGTTTTTT. Drawing the rest from reference TRBV18 and TRBJ2-2, the complete variable domain is NAGVMQNPRHLVRRRGQEARLRCSPMKGHSHVYWYRQLPEEGLKFMVYLQKENIIDESGMPKERFSAEFPKEGPSILRIQQVVRGDSAAYFCASSPGQPNTGELFFGEGSRLTVL.

The V and J genes are TRBV2 and TRBJ1-2; D gene ambiguous. Between the trimmed V and J ends, which lost 8 bases and 12 bases, there was a span of 22 bases. Germline CDR1 and CDR2: SNHLY and FYNNEI. The CDR3 spans 13 residues. CDR3 sequence: CASRPGSRTQDTF. CDR3 DNA: TGTGCCAGCCGCCCGGGCAGTCGGACGCAGGACACCTTC.

The chain combines TRBV28 with TRBJ2-1; D may be TRBD2 (6 bases). Trimming removed 1 base at V and 7 bases at J, with 14 bases between. The CDR3 spans 15 residues. CDR1 and CDR2 from the germline V gene are MDHEN and SYDVKM. The CDR3 sequence: CASSLFPNGGNEQFF. The CDR3 DNA reads as TGTGCCAGCAGTTTATTTCCCAACGGGGGTAATGAGCAGTTCTTC. Based on the CDR3 plus reference TRBV28 and TRBJ2-1, the full variable domain is DVKVTQSSRYLVKRTGEKVFLECVQDMDHENMFWYRQDPGLGLRLIYFSYDVKMKEKGDIPEGYSVSREKKERFSLILESASTNQTSMYLCASSLFPNGGNEQFFGPGTRLTVL.

This clone appeared a few times. The V gene is TRBV7-2, the J gene TRBJ2-6; tentative D call: TRBD2 (5 bases). V lost 2 bases and J lost 2, with 10 bases in between. CDR3 length equals 16 residues. CDR1 is SGHTA and CDR2 is FQGNSA in the germline V gene. The CDR3 region has the DNA TGTGCCAGCAGCTTATTCCACGGGGCTGGGGCCAACGTCCTGACTTTC. Translated, it gives CASSLFHGAGANVLTF.

V and J are TRBV29-1 and TRBJ2-1; either TRBD1 or TRBD2 may supply D (5 bases each). V lost 4 bases and J 5 bases, leaving 15 bases between the germline ends. Germline assignment: CDR1 SQVTM and CDR2 ANQGSEA. CDR3 size: 14 residues. The CDR3: CSVGPGALDNEQFF. The CDR3 DNA follows: TGCAGCGTTGGCCCCGGGGCCCTCGACAATGAGCAGTTCTTC.

The CDR3 protein is CASSQDFGTVSYEQYF. As DNA, the CDR3 is TGCGCCAGCAGCCAAGATTTCGGGACGGTCTCCTACGAGCAGTACTTC. The chain combines TRBV4-3 with TRBJ2-7; either TRBD1 or TRBD2 may fit D (5 bases each). V was pared by 0 bases and J by 0 bases, with 12 bases between. The CDR3 has 16 amino acids. Germline V gene lookup returns CDR1 LGHNA and CDR2 YSLEER.

The chain carries TRBV30 and TRBJ2-3; 12 bases map to TRBD2. CDR1 GTSNPN and CDR2 SVGIG come from the germline V gene (reference sequence). The ends lost 1 base at V and 1 base at J; junction bases unmatched: 6. The CDR3 totals 17 residues. Here the CDR3 reads CAWSGLAGGQGTDTQYF. CDR3 nucleotide sequence: TGTGCCTGGAGTGGTCTAGCGGGAGGGCAAGGCACAGATACGCAGTATTTT.

In its sample, this clone was seen a few times. The genes are TRBV7-9 and TRBJ2-2, with D uncertain. Trimming took off 7 bases at V and 2 bases at J, with 14 bases between the two ends. The CDR3 length is 15 residues. CDR1 and CDR2 from the germline V gene are SEHNR and FQNEAQ (reference sequence). CDR3 coding DNA: TGTGCCAGCACCTCGGTCAGATCAAACACCGGGGAGCTGTTTTTT. Translating gives CASTSVRSNTGELFF. Full variable domain (outside the CDR3, taken from reference TRBV7-9 and TRBJ2-2): DTGVSQNPRHKITKRGQNVTFRCDPISEHNRLYWYRQTLGQGPEFLTYFQNEAQLEKSRLLSDRFSAERPKGSFSTLEIQRTEQGDSAMYLCASTSVRSNTGELFFGEGSRLTVL.

This chain links TRBV2 with TRBJ1-2, with D possibly being TRBD1 (5 bases). V shed 2 bases and J shed 3 bases, with 13 bases lying between them. In germline, CDR1 is SNHLY, CDR2 FYNNEI. The CDR3 runs to 15 residues. The DNA for the CDR3 is TGTGCCAGCAGTGAAATCCCGGGGACCCACTATGGCTACACCTTC. Amino acid sequence: CASSEIPGTHYGYTF.

J is TRBJ1-6 and V is TRBV13; 8 bases map to TRBD1. CDR3 length: 14 amino acids. The V gene's germline CDR1 is PRHDT and CDR2 FYEKMQ (reference sequence). The V segment lost 5 bases and the J segment 8 bases; nucleotides outside the gene matches: 5. CDR3 in DNA: TGTGCCAGCAGCGCGGACAGGGTGGATTCACCCCTCCACTTT. This encodes CASSADRVDSPLHF.